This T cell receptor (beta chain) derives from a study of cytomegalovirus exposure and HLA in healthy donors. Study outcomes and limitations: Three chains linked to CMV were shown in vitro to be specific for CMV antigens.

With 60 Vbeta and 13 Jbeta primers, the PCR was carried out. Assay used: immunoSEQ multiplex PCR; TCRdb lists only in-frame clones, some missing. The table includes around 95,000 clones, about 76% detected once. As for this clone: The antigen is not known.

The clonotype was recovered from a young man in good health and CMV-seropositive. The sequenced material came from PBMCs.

The CDR3 protein is CASSQRYGQGISLSYNSPLHF. Here the CDR3 DNA reads TGTGCCAGCAGCCAAAGATACGGACAGGGTATTTCCCTCTCCTATAATTCACCCCTCCACTTT. This sequence joins TRBV14 and TRBJ1-6; 8 nucleotides agree with TRBD1. In germline, CDR1 is SGHDN, CDR2 FVKESK. Trimming at V came to 2 bases and at J to 0 bases, leaving 15 bases not matched to a gene. The CDR3 contains 21 residues. Full variable domain (rest looked up from reference TRBV14 and TRBJ1-6): EAGVTQFPSHSVIEKGQTVTLRCDPISGHDNLYWYRRVMGKEIKFLLHFVKESKQDESGMPNNRFLAERTGGTYSTLKVQPAELEDSGVYFCASSQRYGQGISLSYNSPLHFGNGTRLTVT.